Included here is one T cell receptor beta chain sequence, with context. Its antigen is as yet unknown. TCRdb reprocessed the 5' RACE reads with MiXCR, giving one entry per CDR3 protein. The sample contains about 130,000 distinct CDR3 sequences, 5% to 6.5% of which appear only once. Germline CDR1 DFQATT, CDR2 SNEGSKA (reference sequence). The trim removed 6 bases at V and 7 bases at J, leaving 3 bases unmatched. This CDR3 has 12 amino acids. This record belongs to a study of T-cell memory formation after mild COVID-19. Points from the study as a whole: Mostly located in CM and EM were contracting CD4+ clones, with contracting CD8+ clones located in EMRA.

The sequence derives from an adult woman who had mild COVID-19 (a few samples of this study predate the infection). Cell type and time point are not known. The chain carries TRBV20-1 and TRBJ1-4; TRBD1 matches 9 bases. Sample: PBMCs or a T cell subset sorted from them (not recorded which). In nucleotides, the CDR3 is TGCAGTGCCGGACAGGGGACTGAAAAACTGTTTTTT. This codes for CSAGQGTEKLFF.